This T cell receptor (beta chain) is drawn from a study of post-analysis software for immune sequencing data. As for the study in general: Included courses were relapsing-remitting and secondary progressive multiple sclerosis; progressive-relapsing multiple sclerosis was also included.

Germline V CDR1 and CDR2: SGHTA, FQGNSA. This CDR3 comprises 16 residues. J lost 2 bases, V lost 5 bases, and 8 bases had no gene match. Every TCR beta cDNA library bore unique molecular identifiers. TCRdb fed the PCR reads into MiXCR, producing one record per CDR3 protein. The data contain 820,000 or so distinct CDR3 sequences, approximately 57% of them singletons. Whole-study results and caveats: Significantly decreased normalized Chao1 diversity was recorded for multiple sclerosis patients relative to controls. Patients had higher frequencies than controls of roughly five TRBV segments, including TRBV5-6, TRBV5-1 and TRBV20-1.

Worth noting for this clonotype: Antigen unknown.

The chain has TRBV7-2 and TRBJ2-3; 9 bases match TRBD2. Source material: blood. This TCR was recovered from a girl aged 5-17 years with multiple sclerosis. CDR3 sequence: CASSSSSGNPTDTQYF. CDR3 DNA sequence: TGTGCCAGCAGCAGTTCTAGCGGGAATCCCACAGATACGCAGTATTTT. The variable domain in full, with the rest retrieved from reference TRBV7-2 and TRBJ2-3, is GAGVSQSPSNKVTEKGKDVELRCDPISGHTALYWYRQSLGQGLEFLIYFQGNSAPDKSGLPSDRFSAERTGGSVSTLTIQRTQQEDSAVYLCASSSSSGNPTDTQYFGPGTRLTVL.